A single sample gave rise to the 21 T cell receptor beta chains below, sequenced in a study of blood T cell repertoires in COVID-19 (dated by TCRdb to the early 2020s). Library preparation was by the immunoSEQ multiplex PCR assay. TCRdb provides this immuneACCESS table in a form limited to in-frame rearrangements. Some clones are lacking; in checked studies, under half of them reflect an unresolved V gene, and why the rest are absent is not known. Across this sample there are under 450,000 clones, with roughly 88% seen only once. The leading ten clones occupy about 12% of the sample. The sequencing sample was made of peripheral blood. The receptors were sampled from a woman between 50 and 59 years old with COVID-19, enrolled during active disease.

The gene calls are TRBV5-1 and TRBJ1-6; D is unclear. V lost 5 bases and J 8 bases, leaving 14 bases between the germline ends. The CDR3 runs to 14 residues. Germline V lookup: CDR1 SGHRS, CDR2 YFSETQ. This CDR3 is CASSSTLDDSPLHF. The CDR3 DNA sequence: TGCGCCAGCAGTTCGACACTTGATGATTCACCCCTCCACTTT.

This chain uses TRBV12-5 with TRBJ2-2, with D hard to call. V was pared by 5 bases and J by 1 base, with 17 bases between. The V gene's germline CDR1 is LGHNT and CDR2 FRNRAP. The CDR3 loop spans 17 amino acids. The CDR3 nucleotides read TGTGCTAGTGGTCCTCCCCGGTCTAACCGGAACACCGGGGAGCTGTTTTTT. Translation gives CASGPPRSNRNTGELFF.

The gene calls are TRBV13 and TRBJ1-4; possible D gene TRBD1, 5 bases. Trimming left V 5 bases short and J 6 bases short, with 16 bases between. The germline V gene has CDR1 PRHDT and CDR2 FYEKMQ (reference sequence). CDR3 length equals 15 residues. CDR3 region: CASSHRVEGDEKLFF. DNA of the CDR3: TGTGCCAGCAGCCATAGAGTGGAAGGGGATGAAAAACTGTTTTTT.

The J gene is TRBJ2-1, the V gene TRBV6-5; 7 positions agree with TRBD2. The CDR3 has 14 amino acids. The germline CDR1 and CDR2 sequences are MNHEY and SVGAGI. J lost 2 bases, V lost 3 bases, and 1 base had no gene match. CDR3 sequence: CASSYGTTYNEQFF. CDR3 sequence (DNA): TGTGCCAGCAGTTATGGGACTACCTACAATGAGCAGTTCTTC.

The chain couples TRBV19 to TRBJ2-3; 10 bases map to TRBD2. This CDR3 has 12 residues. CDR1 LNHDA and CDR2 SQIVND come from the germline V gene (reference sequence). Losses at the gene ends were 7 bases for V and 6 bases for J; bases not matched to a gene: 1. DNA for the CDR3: TGTGCCAGTACGACTAGCGGGGATACGCAGTATTTT. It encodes CASTTSGDTQYF. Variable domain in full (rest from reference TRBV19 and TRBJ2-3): DGGITQSPKYLFRKEGQNVTLSCEQNLNHDAMYWYRQDPGQGLRLIYYSQIVNDFQKGDIAEGYSVSREKKESFPLTVTSAQKNPTAFYLCASTTSGDTQYFGPGTRLTVL.

The CDR3 here is CASSLGTGAYGYTF. The CDR3 DNA reads TGTGCCAGCAGCTTAGGGACAGGAGCCTATGGCTACACCTTC. The chain recombines TRBV7-9 with TRBJ1-2; 7 bases are a match to TRBD1. V shed 1 base and J 4 bases; nucleotides not matched to a gene: 3. Germline assignment: CDR1 SEHNR and CDR2 FQNEAQ (reference sequence). The CDR3 loop spans 14 amino acids.

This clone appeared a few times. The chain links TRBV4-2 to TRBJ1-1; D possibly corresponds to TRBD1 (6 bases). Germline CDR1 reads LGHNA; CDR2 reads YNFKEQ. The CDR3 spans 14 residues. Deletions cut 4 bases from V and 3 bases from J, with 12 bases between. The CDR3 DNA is TGTGCCAGCAGCCTTTTCCGGACAGACACTGAAGCTTTCTTT. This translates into CASSLFRTDTEAFF.

The CDR3 sequence: CASSLDGQGRRSNSPLHF. CDR3 DNA: TGTGCCAGCAGTTTAGACGGACAGGGCAGACGGAGTAATTCACCCCTCCACTTT. This rearrangement joins TRBV27 to TRBJ1-6; TRBD1 matches at 8 bases. Germline V gene sequence: CDR1 MNHEY, CDR2 SMNVEV (reference sequence). The CDR3 sequence is 18 residues long. V trimming: 2 bases; J trimming: 6 bases; junction bases outside the gene matches: 12.

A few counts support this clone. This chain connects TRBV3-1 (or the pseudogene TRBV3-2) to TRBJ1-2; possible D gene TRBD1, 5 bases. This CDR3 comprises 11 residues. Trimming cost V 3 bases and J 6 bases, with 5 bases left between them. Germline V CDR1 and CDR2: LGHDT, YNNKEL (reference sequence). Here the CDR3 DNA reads TGTGCCAGCAGCCACAGGGATGGCTACACCTTC. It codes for CASSHRDGYTF.

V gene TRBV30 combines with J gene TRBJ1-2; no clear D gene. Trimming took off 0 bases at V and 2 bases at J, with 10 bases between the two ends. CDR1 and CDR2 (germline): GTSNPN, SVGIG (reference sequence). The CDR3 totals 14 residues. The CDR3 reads CAWSVEGTNYGYTF. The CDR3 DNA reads TGTGCCTGGAGTGTCGAGGGAACAAACTATGGCTACACCTTC.

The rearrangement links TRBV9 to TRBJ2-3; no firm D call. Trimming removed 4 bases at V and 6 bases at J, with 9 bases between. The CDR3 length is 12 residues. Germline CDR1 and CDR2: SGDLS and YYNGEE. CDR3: CASSRRSDTQYF. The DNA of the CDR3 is TGTGCCAGCAGCCGGAGATCCGATACGCAGTATTTT.

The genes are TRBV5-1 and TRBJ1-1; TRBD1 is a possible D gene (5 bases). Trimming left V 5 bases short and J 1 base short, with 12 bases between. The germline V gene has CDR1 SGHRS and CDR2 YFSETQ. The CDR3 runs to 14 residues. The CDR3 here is CASSLGVSNTEAFF. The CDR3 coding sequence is TGCGCCAGCAGTTTAGGGGTTTCGAACACTGAAGCTTTCTTT.

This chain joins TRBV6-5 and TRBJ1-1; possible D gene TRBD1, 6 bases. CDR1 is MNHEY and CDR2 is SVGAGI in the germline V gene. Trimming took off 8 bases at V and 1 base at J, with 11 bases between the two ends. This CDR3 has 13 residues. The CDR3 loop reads CASDRQENTEAFF. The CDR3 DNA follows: TGTGCCAGCGACAGGCAGGAGAACACTGAAGCTTTCTTT.

CDR3 sequence: CASSPLQGAISDTEAFF. The CDR3 bases are TGTGCCAGCAGCCCTCTCCAGGGGGCGATTTCGGACACTGAAGCTTTCTTT. The rearrangement joins TRBV21-1 to TRBJ1-1; the table calls TRBD1, which could not be checked here. TRBV21-1 is a pseudogene locus. The CDR3 has 17 residues.

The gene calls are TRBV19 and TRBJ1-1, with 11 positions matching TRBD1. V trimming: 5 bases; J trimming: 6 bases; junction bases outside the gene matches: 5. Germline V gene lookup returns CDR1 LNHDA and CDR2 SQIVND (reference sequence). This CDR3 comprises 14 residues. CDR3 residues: CASSLPGQGAEAFF. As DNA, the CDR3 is TGTGCCAGTAGTCTACCGGGACAGGGGGCTGAAGCTTTCTTT.

Here the CDR3 reads CASSQDLRSDYEQYF. Written as DNA, the CDR3 is TGTGCCAGCAGCCAAGATCTCCGGTCCGACTACGAGCAGTACTTC. The chain carries TRBV4-2 and TRBJ2-7; D not resolved. CDR3 size: 15 residues. CDR1 and CDR2 (germline): LGHNA, YNFKEQ. V lost 0 bases and J 3 bases, leaving 12 bases between the germline ends.

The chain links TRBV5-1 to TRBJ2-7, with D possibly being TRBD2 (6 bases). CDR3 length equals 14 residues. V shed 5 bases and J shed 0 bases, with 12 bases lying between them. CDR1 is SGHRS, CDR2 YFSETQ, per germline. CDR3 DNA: TGCGCCAGCAGTCGGGACGGGAGCTCCTACGAGCAGTACTTC. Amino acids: CASSRDGSSYEQYF.

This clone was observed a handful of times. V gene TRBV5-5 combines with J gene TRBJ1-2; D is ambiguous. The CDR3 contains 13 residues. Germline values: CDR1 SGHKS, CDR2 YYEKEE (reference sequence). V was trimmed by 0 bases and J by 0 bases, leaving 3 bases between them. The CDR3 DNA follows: TGTGCCAGCAGCTTGGCCGCTAACTATGGCTACACCTTC. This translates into CASSLAANYGYTF.

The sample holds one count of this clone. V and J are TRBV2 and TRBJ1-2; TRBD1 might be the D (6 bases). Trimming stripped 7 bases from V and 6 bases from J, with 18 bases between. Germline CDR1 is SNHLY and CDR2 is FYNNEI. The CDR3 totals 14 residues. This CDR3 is CASTREQGSDGYTF. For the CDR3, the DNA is TGTGCCAGCACCCGGGAACAGGGATCAGATGGCTACACCTTC.

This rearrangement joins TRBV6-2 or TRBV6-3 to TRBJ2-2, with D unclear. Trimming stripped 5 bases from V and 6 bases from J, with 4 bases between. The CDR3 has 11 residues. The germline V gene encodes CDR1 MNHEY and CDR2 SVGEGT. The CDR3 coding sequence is TGTGCCAGCAGTCCGGCCGGGGAGCTGTTTTTT. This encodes CASSPAGELFF.

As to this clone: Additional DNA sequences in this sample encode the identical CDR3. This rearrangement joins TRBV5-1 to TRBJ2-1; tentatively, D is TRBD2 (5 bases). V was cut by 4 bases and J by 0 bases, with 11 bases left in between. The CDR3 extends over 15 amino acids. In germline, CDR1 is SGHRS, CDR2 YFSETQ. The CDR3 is CASSPEDFSYNEQFF. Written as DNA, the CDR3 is TGCGCCAGCAGCCCGGAGGACTTCTCCTACAATGAGCAGTTCTTC.